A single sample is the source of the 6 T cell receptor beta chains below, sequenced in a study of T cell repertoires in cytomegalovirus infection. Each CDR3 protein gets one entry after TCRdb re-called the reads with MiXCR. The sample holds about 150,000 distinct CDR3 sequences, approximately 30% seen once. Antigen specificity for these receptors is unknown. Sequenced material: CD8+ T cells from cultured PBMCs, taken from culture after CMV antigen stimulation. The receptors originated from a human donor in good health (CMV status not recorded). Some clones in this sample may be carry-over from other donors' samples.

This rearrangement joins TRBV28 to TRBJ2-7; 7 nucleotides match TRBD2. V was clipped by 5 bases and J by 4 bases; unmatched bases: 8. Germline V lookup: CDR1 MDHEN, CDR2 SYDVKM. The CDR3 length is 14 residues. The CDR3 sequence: CASSIGLAAYEQYF. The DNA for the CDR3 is TGTGCCAGCAGTATAGGGCTAGCGGCATACGAGCAGTACTTC.

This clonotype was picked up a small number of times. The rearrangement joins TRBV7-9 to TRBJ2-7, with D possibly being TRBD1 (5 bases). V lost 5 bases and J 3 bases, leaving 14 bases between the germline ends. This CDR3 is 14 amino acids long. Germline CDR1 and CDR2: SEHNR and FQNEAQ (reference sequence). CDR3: CASSPPQGVYEQYF. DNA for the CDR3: TGTGCCAGCAGCCCACCGCAGGGTGTCTACGAGCAGTACTTC.

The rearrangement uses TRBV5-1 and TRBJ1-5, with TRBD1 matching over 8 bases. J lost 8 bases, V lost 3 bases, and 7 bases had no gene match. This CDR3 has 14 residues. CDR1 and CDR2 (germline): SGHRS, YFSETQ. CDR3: CASSYSGGGEPQHF. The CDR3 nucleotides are TGCGCCAGCAGCTACTCAGGGGGCGGCGAGCCCCAGCATTTT. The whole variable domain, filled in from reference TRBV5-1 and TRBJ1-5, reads KAGVTQTPRYLIKTRGQQVTLSCSPISGHRSVSWYQQTPGQGLQFLFEYFSETQRNKGNFPGRFSGRQFSNSRSEMNVSTLELGDSALYLCASSYSGGGEPQHFGDGTRLSIL.

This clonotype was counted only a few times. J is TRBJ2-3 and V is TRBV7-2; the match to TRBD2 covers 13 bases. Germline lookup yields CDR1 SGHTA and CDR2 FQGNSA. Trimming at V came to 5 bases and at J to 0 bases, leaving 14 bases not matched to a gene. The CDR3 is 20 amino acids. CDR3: CASSQKGLAGFDSSTDTQYF. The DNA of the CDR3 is TGTGCCAGCAGCCAGAAGGGACTAGCGGGGTTTGACTCTAGCACAGATACGCAGTATTTT.

Written as DNA, the CDR3 is TGTGCCAGCAGCTTAGCCTCTATTTACGAGCAGTACTTC. Translating gives CASSLASIYEQYF. This chain joins TRBV7-6 and TRBJ2-7; D not certain. The CDR3 has 13 amino acids. V gave up 0 bases and J gave up 4 bases, with 7 bases separating them. Germline V gene lookup returns CDR1 SGHVS and CDR2 FNYEAQ.

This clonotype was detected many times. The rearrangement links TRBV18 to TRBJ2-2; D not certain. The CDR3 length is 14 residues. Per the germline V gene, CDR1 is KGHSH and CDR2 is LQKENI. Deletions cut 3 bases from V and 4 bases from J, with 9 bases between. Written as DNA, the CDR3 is TGTGCCAGCTCACCGTTGGACGGCACCGGGGAGCTGTTTTTT. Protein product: CASSPLDGTGELFF. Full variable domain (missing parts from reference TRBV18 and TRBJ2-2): NAGVMQNPRHLVRRRGQEARLRCSPMKGHSHVYWYRQLPEEGLKFMVYLQKENIIDESGMPKERFSAEFPKEGPSILRIQQVVRGDSAAYFCASSPLDGTGELFFGEGSRLTVL.